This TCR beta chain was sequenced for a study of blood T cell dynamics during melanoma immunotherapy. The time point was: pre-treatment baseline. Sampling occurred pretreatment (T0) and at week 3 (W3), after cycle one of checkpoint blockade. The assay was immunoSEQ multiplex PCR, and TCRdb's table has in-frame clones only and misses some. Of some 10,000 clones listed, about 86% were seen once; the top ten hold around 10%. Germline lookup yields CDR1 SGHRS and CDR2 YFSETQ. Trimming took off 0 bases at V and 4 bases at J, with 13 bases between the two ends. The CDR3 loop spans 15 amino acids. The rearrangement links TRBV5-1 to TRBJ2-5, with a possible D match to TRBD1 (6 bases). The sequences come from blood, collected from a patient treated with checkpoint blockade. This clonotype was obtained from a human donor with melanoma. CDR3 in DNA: TGCGCCAGCAGCTTGGCCGGGACACGAGGAGAGACCCAGTACTTC. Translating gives CASSLAGTRGETQYF.